The 30 T cell receptor beta chains listed next were all sequenced from one sample in a study of T cell responses to AZD1222 COVID-19 vaccine. Only in-frame clones appear in the TCRdb table, and some are missing; sequencing was by immunoSEQ multiplex PCR. This sample has roughly 90,000 clones; more than 80% occur once, and the top ten carry about 2.4%. The specimen comprised peripheral blood, sampled 28 days after the second AZD1222 dose. These receptors were collected from an adult who received the AZD1222 COVID-19 vaccine.

The chain uses TRBV18 and TRBJ1-1, with D perhaps TRBD1 (6 bases). This CDR3 region has 17 residues. The V end lost 1 base, the J end lost 2 bases, and 17 bases lay between the germline ends. Germline CDR1 and CDR2: KGHSH and LQKENI. The CDR3 spells CASSPRGPEGVNTEAFF. The CDR3 nucleotides are TGTGCCAGCTCACCACGGGGACCCGAGGGGGTAAACACTGAAGCTTTCTTT.

The chain couples TRBV15 to TRBJ2-7; possibly TRBD2 for D (6 bases). The CDR3 loop spans 15 amino acids. Germline CDR1 reads LNHNV; CDR2 reads YYDKDF (reference sequence). Between the trimmed V and J ends, which lost 1 base and 6 bases, there was a span of 16 bases. This chain's CDR3 is CATSRGLAGRGEQYF. Here the CDR3 DNA reads TGTGCCACCAGCAGAGGGTTAGCCGGGCGGGGCGAGCAGTACTTC.

V usage is TRBV30 and J usage is TRBJ2-5, with 7 nucleotides matching TRBD2. Trimming at V came to 3 bases and at J to 3 bases, leaving 7 bases not matched to a gene. The CDR3 totals 14 residues. Germline V CDR1 and CDR2: GTSNPN, SVGIG (reference sequence). Here the CDR3 DNA reads TGTGCCTGGAGCTTCCGGCTAGCGGAAGAGACCCAGTACTTC. It translates to CAWSFRLAEETQYF.

The gene calls are TRBV2 and TRBJ2-1; D call uncertain. The CDR3 extends over 16 amino acids. Trimming took off 2 bases at V and 3 bases at J, with 14 bases between the two ends. The germline V gene has CDR1 SNHLY and CDR2 FYNNEI. The CDR3 protein is CASSEPPNESYNEQFF. CDR3 nucleotides: TGTGCCAGCAGTGAACCCCCCAACGAGAGCTACAATGAGCAGTTCTTC. The full variable domain, its missing parts supplied by reference TRBV2 and TRBJ2-1, is EPEVTQTPSHQVTQMGQEVILRCVPISNHLYFYWYRQILGQKVEFLVSFYNNEISEKSEIFDDQFSVERPDGSNFTLKIRSTKLEDSAMYFCASSEPPNESYNEQFFGPGTRLTVL.

The V gene is TRBV14, the J gene TRBJ2-5, with D tentatively TRBD2 (5 bases). The CDR3 covers 16 residues. Trimming removed 0 bases from V and 7 bases from J, with 18 bases in between. Germline V gene sequence: CDR1 SGHDN, CDR2 FVKESK. The CDR3 sequence: CASSQEGATDRGTQYF. The DNA of the CDR3 is TGTGCCAGCAGCCAAGAGGGAGCCACGGACCGTGGGACCCAGTACTTC.

The V call is TRBV5-1, the J call TRBJ2-7; perhaps TRBD2 as D (6 bases). This CDR3 is 14 amino acids long. Germline loops: CDR1 SGHRS, CDR2 YFSETQ. The V and J ends lost 2 bases and 2 bases respectively, with 11 bases between them. CDR3 in DNA: TGCGCCAGCAGCTTCGACGGGGGTACCTACGAGCAGTACTTC. This encodes CASSFDGGTYEQYF.

The V call is TRBV7-3, the J call TRBJ2-1, with D perhaps matching TRBD2 (6 bases). The CDR3 covers 16 residues. From germline, CDR1 is SGHTA and CDR2 FQGTGA. V was shortened by 2 bases and J by 5 bases, with 16 bases between the two germline ends. CDR3 residues: CASSLLNPGTDNEQFF. In DNA, the CDR3 is TGTGCCAGCAGCTTATTAAACCCCGGGACTGACAATGAGCAGTTCTTC.

The rearrangement uses TRBV2 and TRBJ2-3; D not certain. There are 12 residues in the CDR3. Germline lookup yields CDR1 SNHLY and CDR2 FYNNEI. V lost 2 bases and J lost 3, with 3 bases in between. CDR3 DNA sequence: TGTGCCAGCAGTGAACGGACAGATACGCAGTATTTT. Protein product: CASSERTDTQYF.

The CDR3 region has the DNA TGTGCCAGCAGCGATGAAATCCCTGGCTACACCTTC. It translates to CASSDEIPGYTF. The genes are TRBV7-9 and TRBJ1-2; D unresolved. The V end lost 5 bases, the J end lost 7 bases, and 11 bases lay between the germline ends. The CDR3 has 12 amino acids. In germline, CDR1 is SEHNR, CDR2 FQNEAQ (reference sequence).

The rearrangement links TRBV5-1 to TRBJ2-2; D unclear. The CDR3 sequence is 16 residues long. The V end was cut by 0 bases, the J end by 4 bases, with 13 bases between. Germline V CDR1 and CDR2: SGHRS, YFSETQ. CDR3 region: CASSLVPTLGTGELFF. CDR3 DNA sequence: TGCGCCAGCAGCTTGGTACCTACCTTGGGCACCGGGGAGCTGTTTTTT.

The chain links TRBV27 to TRBJ1-1, with 8 bases matching TRBD1. V shed 2 bases and J 0 bases; nucleotides not matched to a gene: 5. Germline CDR1 and CDR2: MNHEY and SMNVEV (reference sequence). The CDR3 is 16 amino acids. The chain's CDR3 is CASSLRAGGMNTEAFF. The CDR3 DNA reads TGTGCCAGCAGTTTAAGGGCAGGGGGCATGAACACTGAAGCTTTCTTT.

The chain is built from TRBV3-1 (or the pseudogene TRBV3-2) and TRBJ2-3, with 8 bases that match TRBD2. The ends lost 5 bases at V and 3 bases at J; junction bases unmatched: 10. Germline CDR1 and CDR2: LGHDT and YNNKEL (reference sequence). This CDR3 is built from 16 residues. The CDR3, as DNA: TGTGCCAGCAGCTTCCGGACTAGCCTAGGGACAGATACGCAGTATTTT. Translating it yields CASSFRTSLGTDTQYF.

The chain links TRBV7-2 to TRBJ1-6; perhaps TRBD1 as D (5 bases). The germline gives CDR1 SGHTA, CDR2 FQGNSA. The CDR3 totals 14 residues. Trimming stripped 1 base from V and 9 bases from J, with 10 bases between. As DNA, the CDR3 is TGTGCCAGCAGCTTAGAGGGTGGGGGTTCACCCCTCCACTTT. The encoded protein is CASSLEGGGSPLHF.

This clone occurred once. The chain carries TRBV27 and TRBJ2-2; D possibly corresponds to TRBD1 (5 bases). The CDR3 runs 16 residues. Between the trimmed V and J ends, which lost 6 bases and 4 bases, there was a span of 18 bases. The germline gives CDR1 MNHEY, CDR2 SMNVEV (reference sequence). The CDR3 reads CASSSPQGMSTGELFF. DNA for the CDR3: TGTGCCAGCAGCTCCCCGCAGGGTATGAGCACCGGGGAGCTGTTTTTT.

The genes are TRBV25-1 and TRBJ1-2; D is uncertain. CDR1 MGHDK and CDR2 SYGVNS come from the germline V gene. V lost 10 bases and J lost 7, with 19 bases in between. The CDR3 totals 13 residues. CDR3 nucleotide sequence: TGTGCCACTTCCAGCGACGGGGTCTTTGGCTACACCTTC. Translation gives CATSSDGVFGYTF.

This rearrangement joins TRBV4-2 to TRBJ2-7, with D perhaps matching TRBD1 or TRBD2 (5 bases each). Deletions cut 2 bases from V and 12 bases from J, with 20 bases between. Germline loops: CDR1 LGHNA, CDR2 YNFKEQ. The CDR3 has 14 residues. The CDR3 is CASSQQGTVAIPYF. The DNA for the CDR3 is TGTGCCAGCAGCCAACAAGGGACGGTAGCGATCCCGTACTTC.

This clone was seen once. This rearrangement joins TRBV7-9 to TRBJ1-3; D remains unclear. The germline CDR1 and CDR2 sequences are SEHNR and FQNEAQ (reference sequence). V was cut by 1 base and J by 3 bases, with 13 bases left in between. The CDR3 extends over 16 amino acids. The CDR3, as DNA: TGTGCCAGCAGCTTAGTCGGAGGGAAGGGTGGAAACACCATATATTTT. It codes for CASSLVGGKGGNTIYF.

CDR3 DNA: TGTGCCAGCAGCGTAGAGGTGGGACGGGAGCCCACAGATACGCAGTATTTT. This sequence encodes CASSVEVGREPTDTQYF. V and J are TRBV9 and TRBJ2-3, with D possibly matching TRBD2 (6 bases). V was clipped by 0 bases and J by 2 bases, with 16 bases between them. CDR1 is SGDLS, CDR2 YYNGEE, per germline. This CDR3 spans 17 amino acids.

The chain employs TRBV18 and TRBJ2-7, with D tentatively TRBD1 (6 bases). With 5 bases removed from V and 3 bases from J, the gap between germline ends came to 17 bases. Germline-derived CDR1 and CDR2 are KGHSH and LQKENI. The CDR3 sequence is 15 residues long. The DNA of the CDR3 is TGTGCCAGCTCAGCAAGCTATACACAGGGCTACGAGCAGTACTTC. Its translation is CASSASYTQGYEQYF.

DNA of the CDR3: TGTGCCAGCAGCTTATCTTTTCAACCGGTAGCGGGAACGGGAAGGAATGAGCAGTTCTTC. Translated, it gives CASSLSFQPVAGTGRNEQFF. This chain connects TRBV11-3 to TRBJ2-1; 8 nucleotides align to TRBD2. The CDR3 extends over 20 amino acids. CDR1 is SGHNT, CDR2 YENEEA, per germline. V shed 2 bases, J shed 7 bases, and the junction held 22 bases outside the gene matches.

The chain couples TRBV4-2 to TRBJ1-1; TRBD1 matches 7 bases. With V trimmed by 3 bases and J by 1 base, 11 bases remained unmatched. The CDR3 runs to 17 residues. Germline V gene sequence: CDR1 LGHNA, CDR2 YNFKEQ. As DNA, the CDR3 is TGTGCCAGCAGCCATGACGACAGGGACGGAGGGAACACTGAAGCTTTCTTT. Protein sequence: CASSHDDRDGGNTEAFF.

V is TRBV9 and J is TRBJ1-2; D is undetermined. CDR3 length: 15 residues. The germline gives CDR1 SGDLS, CDR2 YYNGEE. V lost 4 bases to trimming and J lost 4 bases, with 17 bases between them. CDR3 in DNA: TGTGCCAGCAGCCCTCGCGGGGAGTCGGCCTATGGCTACACCTTC. Amino acid sequence: CASSPRGESAYGYTF.

The chain recombines TRBV15 with TRBJ1-2, with TRBD1 matching 9 bases. The germline CDR1 and CDR2 sequences are LNHNV and YYDKDF (reference sequence). The CDR3 loop spans 14 amino acids. Losses at the gene ends were 5 bases for V and 8 bases for J; bases not matched to a gene: 9. CDR3 nucleotides: TGTGCCACCAGCCAAGGACAGGGGTTTAGCGGCTACACCTTC. Its translation is CATSQGQGFSGYTF. Full variable domain (remainder filled in from reference TRBV15 and TRBJ1-2): DAMVIQNPRYQVTQFGKPVTLSCSQTLNHNVMYWYQQKSSQAPKLLFHYYDKDFNNEADTPDNFQSRRPNTSFCFLDIRSPGLGDTAMYLCATSQGQGFSGYTFGSGTRLTVV.

The rearrangement links TRBV7-6 to TRBJ2-1; D might be TRBD1 (5 bases). In germline, CDR1 is SGHVS, CDR2 FNYEAQ. This CDR3 is 13 amino acids long. The V end was cut by 3 bases, the J end by 6 bases, with 9 bases between. This CDR3 is CASSLHGANEQFF. The DNA for the CDR3 is TGTGCCAGCAGCTTGCATGGGGCCAATGAGCAGTTCTTC.

This sequence joins TRBV5-1 and TRBJ2-1; TRBD2 is a possible D gene (6 bases). This CDR3 region has 16 residues. Germline CDR1 reads SGHRS; CDR2 reads YFSETQ. V was cut by 0 bases and J by 0 bases, with 10 bases left in between. This chain's CDR3 is CASSLEGTGSYNEQFF. The DNA of the CDR3 is TGCGCCAGCAGCTTGGAAGGGACTGGCTCCTACAATGAGCAGTTCTTC.

V usage is TRBV7-3 and J usage is TRBJ1-2; D perhaps matches TRBD1 (5 bases). Between the trimmed V and J ends, which lost 3 bases and 2 bases, there was a span of 7 bases. Germline-derived CDR1 and CDR2 are SGHTA and FQGTGA. The CDR3 is made up of 13 amino acids. CDR3 residues: CASSFTGNYGYTF. The CDR3 nucleotides read TGTGCCAGCAGCTTTACAGGAAACTATGGCTACACCTTC. The complete variable domain, with remaining parts taken from reference TRBV7-3 and TRBJ1-2, reads GAGVSQTPSNKVTEKGKYVELRCDPISGHTALYWYRQSLGQGPEFLIYFQGTGAADDSGLPNDRFFAVRPEGSVSTLKIQRTERGDSAVYLCASSFTGNYGYTFGSGTRLTVV.

The rearrangement uses TRBV14 and TRBJ1-2; D gene ambiguous. Looked up from germline, CDR1 is SGHDN and CDR2 is FVKESK. With 1 base removed from V and 4 bases from J, the gap between germline ends came to 22 bases. The CDR3 has 18 amino acids. CDR3 sequence (DNA): TGTGCCAGCAGCCAAGCTCCCCAGAGTTTGACTTTAGTCTATGGCTACACCTTC. It encodes CASSQAPQSLTLVYGYTF.

V and J are TRBV27 and TRBJ2-7; D unresolved. Germline values: CDR1 MNHEY, CDR2 SMNVEV (reference sequence). Between the trimmed V and J ends, which lost 8 bases and 2 bases, there was a span of 13 bases. The length of the CDR3 is 13 residues. CDR3 nucleotides: TGTGCCAGCTGGGCTAGGTCCCCCTACGAGCAGTACTTC. Translating it yields CASWARSPYEQYF.

This clone was seen a single time. V usage is TRBV18 and J usage is TRBJ2-1, with 11 positions matching TRBD2. CDR3 length: 15 residues. Trimming took 5 bases from V and 3 from J; bases not matched to a gene: 3. Germline CDR1 is KGHSH and CDR2 is LQKENI. The CDR3 DNA reads TGTGCCAGCTCAACACTAGCGGGAGACTACAATGAGCAGTTCTTC. This gives the protein CASSTLAGDYNEQFF.

The chain employs TRBV5-1 and TRBJ1-2, with TRBD1 as a possible D gene (5 bases). The CDR3 covers 14 residues. The ends were cut back, 2 bases at V and 2 bases at J, with 10 bases in the middle. Germline V lookup: CDR1 SGHRS, CDR2 YFSETQ. The CDR3 DNA reads as TGCGCCAGCAGCTTCTCGGACACAAACTATGGCTACACCTTC. Its translation: CASSFSDTNYGYTF.